One and the same sample provided the 15 T cell receptor beta chains below, sequenced in a study of CXCR3-negative and CXCR3-positive naive CD8 T cells. These TCRs are of unknown antigen specificity. UMI-labeled 5' RACE TRB cDNA libraries were prepared from the cells. TCRdb re-analyzed the 5' RACE reads; it lists each CDR3 protein once, without DNA. Its table records 65,000 to 75,000 distinct CDR3 sequences. The study, taken as a whole, reports: Compared with CXCR3-negative naive cells, CXCR3-positive naive cells showed more hydrophobic TRB CDR3s.

Sequenced: naive CXCR3+ CD8+ T cells from blood. The sample's subset: CD45RO-CCR7+CD27+CD95- naive CD8+ T cells expressing CXCR3 (TNR3+). Source of these receptors: a human donor in good health. Some clones in this sample may be carry-over from other donors' samples.

The chain links TRBV18 to TRBJ1-1. This CDR3 is built from 14 residues. Per the germline V gene, CDR1 is KGHSH and CDR2 is LQKENI. Here the CDR3 reads CASSPRRMNTEAFF.

The chain couples TRBV20-1 to TRBJ2-7; the TRBD2 assignment by TCRdb is unverifiable without DNA. Germline loops: CDR1 DFQATT, CDR2 SNEGSKA (reference sequence). The CDR3 is 19 residues long. The CDR3 is CSARALGLAGLRVPYEQYF.

J is TRBJ2-5 and V is TRBV15; TCRdb's D call, TRBD1, is unchecked because there is no DNA. Germline V lookup: CDR1 LNHNV, CDR2 YYDKDF (reference sequence). CDR3 length equals 13 residues. The CDR3 sequence: CATSGTTGETQYF.

The chain uses TRBV29-1 and TRBJ2-7; the D call from TCRdb, TRBD1, cannot be confirmed without DNA. CDR1 SQVTM and CDR2 ANQGSEA come from the germline V gene. The CDR3 length is 13 residues. The CDR3 sequence is CSARTGDSYEQYF.

The CDR3 here is CASRGRVRNTGELFF. The chain joins TRBV11-3 to TRBJ2-2; TCRdb's D gene call, TRBD2, goes unchecked for lack of DNA. The CDR3 totals 15 residues. CDR1 is SGHNT and CDR2 is YENEEA in the germline V gene.

V usage is TRBV7-3 and J usage is TRBJ1-1; TCRdb's D gene call, TRBD1, goes unchecked for lack of DNA. In germline, CDR1 is SGHTA, CDR2 FQGTGA. The CDR3 has 15 residues. The CDR3: CASSSIPEGNTEAFF.

This chain uses TRBV14 with TRBJ1-2; no DNA is available, so the TRBD1 call from TCRdb remains unchecked. Looked up from germline, CDR1 is SGHDN and CDR2 is FVKESK. CDR3 length: 17 amino acids. CDR3 in amino acids: CASSQDQAQGLNYGYTF.

The chain uses TRBV19 and TRBJ1-1. The CDR3 length is 12 residues. The germline V gene encodes CDR1 LNHDA and CDR2 SQIVND (reference sequence). The CDR3 protein is CASRTGNTEAFF.

This chain uses TRBV28 with TRBJ2-2. Germline-derived CDR1 and CDR2 are MDHEN and SYDVKM. The CDR3 has 11 amino acids. CDR3 residues: CASSLAGELFF.

The V gene is TRBV4-1, the J gene TRBJ2-3. Per germline, CDR1 MGHRA and CDR2 YSYEKL. The CDR3 totals 15 residues. The CDR3 protein is CASSQELASTDTQYF.

CDR3: CASSLAWRSEGNTEAFF. The V call is TRBV5-1, the J call TRBJ1-1. The CDR3 has 17 amino acids. Germline V gene sequence: CDR1 SGHRS, CDR2 YFSETQ.

CDR3 sequence reads: CASSYMVRFYEQYF. This chain joins TRBV6-2 or TRBV6-3 and TRBJ2-7. The CDR3 is 14 residues long. Looked up from germline, CDR1 is MNHEY and CDR2 is SVGEGT.

The chain has TRBV19 and TRBJ2-2; TCRdb names TRBD1, which stays unverified in the absence of DNA. The CDR3 consists of 17 residues. Germline V CDR1 and CDR2: LNHDA, SQIVND (reference sequence). The CDR3 sequence: CASTPRRGTDNTGELFF.

The chain has TRBV7-9 and TRBJ1-3; TCRdb's D gene call, TRBD1, goes unchecked for lack of DNA. The germline gives CDR1 SEHNR, CDR2 FQNEAQ (reference sequence). The CDR3 totals 16 residues. The CDR3 protein is CASSSPGGAVRDTIYF.

The chain links TRBV5-5 to TRBJ2-5. The CDR3 loop spans 13 amino acids. The germline V gene encodes CDR1 SGHKS and CDR2 YYEKEE (reference sequence). CDR3: CASSSVLEETQYF. The full variable domain, its missing parts supplied by reference TRBV5-5 and TRBJ2-5, is DAGVTQSPTHLIKTRGQQVTLRCSPISGHKSVSWYQQVLGQGPQFIFQYYEKEERGRGNFPDRFSARQFPNYSSELNVNALLLGDSALYLCASSSVLEETQYFGPGTRLLVL.